This TCR beta chain emerged from a study of OX40 agonist ivuxolimab in advanced cancers. Findings and caveats of the study: Determination of antigen specificity was not performed for the expanded peripheral T cells.

CDR3 size: 14 residues. V shed 8 bases and J shed 4 bases, with 15 bases lying between them. Per the germline V gene, CDR1 is MNHNS and CDR2 is SASEGT. The assay was immunoSEQ multiplex PCR, and TCRdb's table has in-frame clones only and misses some. The sample lists 130,000 or so clones; roughly 95% were seen once. Turning to this clone: What it binds is unknown.

Source: CD4+ or CD8+ T cells sorted from blood, taken in a trial of the OX40 agonist ivuxolimab. The chain uses TRBV6-1 and TRBJ2-4, with D uncertain. This TCR derives from an adult with an advanced solid tumor such as melanoma, head and neck, liver or kidney cancer. For the CDR3, the DNA is TGTGCCAGCCAGCCCGGACGCACAAAAAACATTCAGTACTTC. It specifies CASQPGRTKNIQYF.